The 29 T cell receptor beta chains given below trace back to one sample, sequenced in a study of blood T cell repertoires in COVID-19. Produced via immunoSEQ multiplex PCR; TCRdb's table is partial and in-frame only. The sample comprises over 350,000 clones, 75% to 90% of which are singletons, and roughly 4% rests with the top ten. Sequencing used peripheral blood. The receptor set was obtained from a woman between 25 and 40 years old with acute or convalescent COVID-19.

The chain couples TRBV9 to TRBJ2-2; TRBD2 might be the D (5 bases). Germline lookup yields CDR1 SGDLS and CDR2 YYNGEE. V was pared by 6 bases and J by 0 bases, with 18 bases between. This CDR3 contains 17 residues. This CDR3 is CASTLGAEPSNTGELFF. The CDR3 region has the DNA TGTGCCAGCACCCTAGGAGCGGAACCCTCGAACACCGGGGAGCTGTTTTTT.

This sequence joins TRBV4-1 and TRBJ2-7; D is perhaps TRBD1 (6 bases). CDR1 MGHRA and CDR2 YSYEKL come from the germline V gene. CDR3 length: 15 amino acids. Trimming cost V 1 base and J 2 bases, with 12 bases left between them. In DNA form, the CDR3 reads TGCGCCAGCAGCCAAGTCCCCAGGGGTCCCTACGAGCAGTACTTC. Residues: CASSQVPRGPYEQYF.

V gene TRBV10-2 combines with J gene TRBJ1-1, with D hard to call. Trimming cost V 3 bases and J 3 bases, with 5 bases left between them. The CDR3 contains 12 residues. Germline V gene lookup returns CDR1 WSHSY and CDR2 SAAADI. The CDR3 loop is CASSDADTEAFF. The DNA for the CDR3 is TGCGCCAGCAGTGACGCGGACACTGAAGCTTTCTTT.

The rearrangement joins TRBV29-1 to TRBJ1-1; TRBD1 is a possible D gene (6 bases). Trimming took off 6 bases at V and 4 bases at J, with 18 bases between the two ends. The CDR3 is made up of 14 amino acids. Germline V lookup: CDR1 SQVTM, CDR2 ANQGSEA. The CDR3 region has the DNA TGCAGCGTCCACAGGGTGTCGGAGATCACTGAAGCTTTCTTT. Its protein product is CSVHRVSEITEAFF.

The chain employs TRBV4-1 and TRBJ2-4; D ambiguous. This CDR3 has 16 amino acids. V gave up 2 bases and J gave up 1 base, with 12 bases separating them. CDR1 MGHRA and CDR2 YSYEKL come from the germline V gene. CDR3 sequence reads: CASSQRFLWAKNIQYF. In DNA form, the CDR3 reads TGCGCCAGCAGCCAACGGTTCCTGTGGGCCAAAAACATTCAGTACTTC.

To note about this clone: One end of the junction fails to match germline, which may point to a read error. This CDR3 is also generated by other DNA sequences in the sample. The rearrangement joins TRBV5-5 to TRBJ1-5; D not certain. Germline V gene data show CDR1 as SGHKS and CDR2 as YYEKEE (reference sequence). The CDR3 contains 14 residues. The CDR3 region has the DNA TGTGCCAGCAGTTTGGGGAGTAGCAATCAGCCCCAGCATTTT. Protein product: CASSLGSSNQPQHF.

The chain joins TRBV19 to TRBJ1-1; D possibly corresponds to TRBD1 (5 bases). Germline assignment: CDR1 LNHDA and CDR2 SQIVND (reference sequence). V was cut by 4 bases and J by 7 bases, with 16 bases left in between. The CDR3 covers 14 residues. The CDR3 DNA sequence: TGTGCCAGTAGTACCAGGGTTGGCAATGATGAAGCTTTCTTT. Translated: CASSTRVGNDEAFF.

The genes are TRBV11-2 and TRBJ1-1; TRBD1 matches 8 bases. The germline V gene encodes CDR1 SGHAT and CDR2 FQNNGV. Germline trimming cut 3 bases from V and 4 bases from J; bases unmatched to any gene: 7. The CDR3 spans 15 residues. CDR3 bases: TGTGCCAGCAGCTTTCGGACAGGGAGGGGCACTGAAGCTTTCTTT. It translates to CASSFRTGRGTEAFF.

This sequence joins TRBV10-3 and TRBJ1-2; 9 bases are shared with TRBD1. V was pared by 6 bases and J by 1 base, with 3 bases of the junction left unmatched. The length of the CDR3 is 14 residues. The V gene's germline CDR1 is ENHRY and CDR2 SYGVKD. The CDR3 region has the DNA TGTGCCATCAGGGGGGACAGGGATAACTATGGCTACACCTTC. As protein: CAIRGDRDNYGYTF.

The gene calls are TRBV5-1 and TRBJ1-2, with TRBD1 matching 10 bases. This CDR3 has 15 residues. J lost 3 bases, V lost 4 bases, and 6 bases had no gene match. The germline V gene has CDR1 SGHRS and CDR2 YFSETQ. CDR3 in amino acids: CASSLGTGEHYGYTF. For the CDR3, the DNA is TGCGCCAGCAGCCTAGGGACAGGGGAGCACTATGGCTACACCTTC.

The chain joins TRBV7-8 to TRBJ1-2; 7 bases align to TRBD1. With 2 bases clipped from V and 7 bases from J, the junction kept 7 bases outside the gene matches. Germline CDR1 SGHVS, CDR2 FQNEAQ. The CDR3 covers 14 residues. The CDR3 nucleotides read TGTGCCAGCAGCTTATCAGGGGGTTTCGGTGGCTACACCTTC. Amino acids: CASSLSGGFGGYTF.

CDR3 loop: CASSPDSPYEQYF. CDR3 nucleotide sequence: TGTGCCAGCTCACCAGATAGCCCCTACGAGCAGTACTTC. V and J are TRBV18 and TRBJ2-7; D unclear. The CDR3 contains 13 residues. Germline lookup yields CDR1 KGHSH and CDR2 LQKENI. Trimming pared 2 bases from V and 2 bases from J, leaving 7 bases between. The variable domain in full, with the rest retrieved from reference TRBV18 and TRBJ2-7, is NAGVMQNPRHLVRRRGQEARLRCSPMKGHSHVYWYRQLPEEGLKFMVYLQKENIIDESGMPKERFSAEFPKEGPSILRIQQVVRGDSAAYFCASSPDSPYEQYFGPGTRLTVT.

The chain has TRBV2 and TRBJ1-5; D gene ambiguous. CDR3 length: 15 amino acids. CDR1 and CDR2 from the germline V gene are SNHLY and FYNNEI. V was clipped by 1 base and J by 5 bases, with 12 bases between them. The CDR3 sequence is CASSEDPVGDQPQHF. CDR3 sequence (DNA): TGTGCCAGCAGTGAAGACCCAGTTGGAGATCAGCCCCAGCATTTT.

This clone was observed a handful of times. The CDR3 DNA reads as TGTGCCAGCAGTCAGGACCAGGGACTTGGCTACACCTTC. As protein: CASSQDQGLGYTF. This chain links TRBV2 with TRBJ1-2; a weak D match, TRBD1 (5 bases). This CDR3 contains 13 residues. Deletions cut 5 bases from V and 7 bases from J, with 14 bases between. CDR1 is SNHLY, CDR2 FYNNEI, per germline.

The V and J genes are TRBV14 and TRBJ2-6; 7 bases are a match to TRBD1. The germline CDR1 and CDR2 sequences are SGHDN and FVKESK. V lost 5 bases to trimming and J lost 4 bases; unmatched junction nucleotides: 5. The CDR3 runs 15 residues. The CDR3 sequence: CASSKTGKGANVLTF. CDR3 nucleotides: TGTGCCAGCAGCAAGACAGGGAAGGGGGCCAACGTCCTGACTTTC. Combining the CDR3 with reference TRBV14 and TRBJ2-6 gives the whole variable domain EAGVTQFPSHSVIEKGQTVTLRCDPISGHDNLYWYRRVMGKEIKFLLHFVKESKQDESGMPNNRFLAERTGGTYSTLKVQPAELEDSGVYFCASSKTGKGANVLTFGAGSRLTVL.

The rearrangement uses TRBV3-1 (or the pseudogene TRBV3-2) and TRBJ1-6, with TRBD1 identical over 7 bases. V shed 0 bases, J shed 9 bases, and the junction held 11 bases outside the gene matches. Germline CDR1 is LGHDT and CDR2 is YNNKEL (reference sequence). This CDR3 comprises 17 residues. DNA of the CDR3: TGTGCCAGCAGCCAAGATCTCCGCTCCCAGGGGGGTTCACCCCTCCACTTT. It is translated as CASSQDLRSQGGSPLHF.

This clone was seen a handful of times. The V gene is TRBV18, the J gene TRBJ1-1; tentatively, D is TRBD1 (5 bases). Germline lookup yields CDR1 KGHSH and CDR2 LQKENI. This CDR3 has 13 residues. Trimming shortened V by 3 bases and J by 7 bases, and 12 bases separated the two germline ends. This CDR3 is CASSPESGGEAFF. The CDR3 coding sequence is TGTGCCAGCTCACCGGAGTCCGGGGGTGAAGCTTTCTTT.

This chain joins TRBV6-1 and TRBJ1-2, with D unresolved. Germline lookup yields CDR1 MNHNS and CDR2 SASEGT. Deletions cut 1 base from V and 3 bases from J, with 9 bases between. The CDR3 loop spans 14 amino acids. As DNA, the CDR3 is TGTGCCAGCAGTGAAGGTCTGAGTTACTATGGCTACACCTTC. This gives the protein CASSEGLSYYGYTF.

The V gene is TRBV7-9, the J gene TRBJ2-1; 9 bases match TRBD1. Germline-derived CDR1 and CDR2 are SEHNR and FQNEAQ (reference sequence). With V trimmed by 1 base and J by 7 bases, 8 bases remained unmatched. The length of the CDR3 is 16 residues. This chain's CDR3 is CASSLGWTGAGNEQFF. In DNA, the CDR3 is TGTGCCAGCAGCTTAGGCTGGACAGGGGCTGGTAATGAGCAGTTCTTC.

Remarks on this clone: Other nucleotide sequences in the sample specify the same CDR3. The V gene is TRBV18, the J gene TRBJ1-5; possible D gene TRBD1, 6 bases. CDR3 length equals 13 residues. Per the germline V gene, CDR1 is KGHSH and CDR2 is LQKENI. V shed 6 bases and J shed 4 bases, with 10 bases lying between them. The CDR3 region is CASSPDRNQPQHF. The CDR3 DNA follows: TGTGCCAGCTCCCCCGACAGGAATCAGCCCCAGCATTTT. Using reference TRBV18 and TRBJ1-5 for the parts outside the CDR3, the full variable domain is NAGVMQNPRHLVRRRGQEARLRCSPMKGHSHVYWYRQLPEEGLKFMVYLQKENIIDESGMPKERFSAEFPKEGPSILRIQQVVRGDSAAYFCASSPDRNQPQHFGDGTRLSIL.

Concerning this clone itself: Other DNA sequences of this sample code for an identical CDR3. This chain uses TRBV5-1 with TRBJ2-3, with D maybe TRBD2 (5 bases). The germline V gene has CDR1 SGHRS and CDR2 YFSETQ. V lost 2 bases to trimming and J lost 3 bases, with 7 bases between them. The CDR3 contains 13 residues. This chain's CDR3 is CASSFGGTDTQYF. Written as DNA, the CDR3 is TGCGCCAGCAGCTTTGGAGGAACAGATACGCAGTATTTT.

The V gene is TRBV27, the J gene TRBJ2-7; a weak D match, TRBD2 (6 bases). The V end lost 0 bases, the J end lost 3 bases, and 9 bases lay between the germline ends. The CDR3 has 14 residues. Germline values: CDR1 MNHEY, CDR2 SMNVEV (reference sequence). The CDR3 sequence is CASSLSRRGYEQYF. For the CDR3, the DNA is TGTGCCAGCAGTTTATCTAGGCGGGGCTACGAGCAGTACTTC.

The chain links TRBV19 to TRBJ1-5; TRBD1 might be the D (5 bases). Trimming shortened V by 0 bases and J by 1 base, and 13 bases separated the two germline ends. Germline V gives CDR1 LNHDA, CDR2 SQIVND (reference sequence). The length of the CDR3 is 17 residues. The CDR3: CASSIEGVGGSNQPQHF. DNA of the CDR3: TGTGCCAGTAGTATAGAGGGGGTCGGGGGAAGCAATCAGCCCCAGCATTTT.

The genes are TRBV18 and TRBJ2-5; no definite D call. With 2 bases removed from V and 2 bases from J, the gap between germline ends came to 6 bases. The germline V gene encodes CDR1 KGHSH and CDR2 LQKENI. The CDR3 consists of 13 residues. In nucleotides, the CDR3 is TGTGCCAGCTCACCAGCGGAGCAAGAGACCCAGTACTTC. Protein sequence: CASSPAEQETQYF.

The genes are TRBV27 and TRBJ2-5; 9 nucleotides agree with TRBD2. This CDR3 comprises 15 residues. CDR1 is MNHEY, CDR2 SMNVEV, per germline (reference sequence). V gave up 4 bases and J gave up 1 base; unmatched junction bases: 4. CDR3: CASSSTSGVQETQYF. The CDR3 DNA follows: TGTGCCAGCAGTTCGACTAGCGGAGTCCAAGAGACCCAGTACTTC.

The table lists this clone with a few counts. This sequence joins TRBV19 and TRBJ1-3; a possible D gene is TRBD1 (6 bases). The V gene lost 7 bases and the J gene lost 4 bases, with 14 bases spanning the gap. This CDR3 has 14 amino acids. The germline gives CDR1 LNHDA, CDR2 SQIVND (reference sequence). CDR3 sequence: CASTLRGPGNTIYF. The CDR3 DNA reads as TGTGCCAGTACTCTCAGGGGACCCGGAAACACCATATATTTT.

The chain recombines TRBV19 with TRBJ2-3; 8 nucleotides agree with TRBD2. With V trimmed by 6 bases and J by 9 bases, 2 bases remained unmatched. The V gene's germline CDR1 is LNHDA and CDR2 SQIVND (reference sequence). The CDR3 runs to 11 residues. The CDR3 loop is CASSGGETQYF. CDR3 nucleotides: TGTGCCAGTAGCGGGGGGGAAACGCAGTATTTT.

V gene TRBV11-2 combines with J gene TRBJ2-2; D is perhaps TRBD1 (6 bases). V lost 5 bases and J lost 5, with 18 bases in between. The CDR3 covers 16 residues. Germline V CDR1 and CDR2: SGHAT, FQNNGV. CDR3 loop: CASSRSVGAWTGELFF. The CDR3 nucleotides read TGTGCCAGCAGCCGGAGTGTGGGGGCGTGGACCGGGGAGCTGTTTTTT.

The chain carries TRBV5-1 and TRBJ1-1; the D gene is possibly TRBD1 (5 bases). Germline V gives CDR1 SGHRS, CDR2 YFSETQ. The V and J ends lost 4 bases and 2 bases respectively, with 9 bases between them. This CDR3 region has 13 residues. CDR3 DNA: TGCGCCAGCAGCAACGGACAAAACACTGAAGCTTTCTTT. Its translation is CASSNGQNTEAFF.